Only one count was recorded for the clone carrying this TCR beta chain. This CDR3 is also generated by other DNA sequences in the sample. This CDR3 has 14 amino acids. Germline loops: CDR1 MNHEY, CDR2 SMNVEV (reference sequence). Trimming left V 0 bases short and J 5 bases short, with 8 bases between. Profiling relied on immunoSEQ multiplex PCR, and the TCRdb table lists in-frame clones only, not all of them. The sample records about 150,000 clones, roughly 93% being singletons. The data stem from a study of control samples from healthy donors and cancer patients. V gene TRBV27 combines with J gene TRBJ1-5, with D unclear. The sequence was obtained from a man in his fifties or sixties in good health. Sequenced: blood. In DNA form, the CDR3 reads TGTGCCAGCAGTTTATCGTCCTTTTATCAGCCCCAGCATTTT. It specifies CASSLSSFYQPQHF.